This record looks at one T cell receptor (beta chain) sequence and its context. Its antigen is still unknown. Relative to the germline gene, one junction end is altered; a read error may explain this. This specimen comes from a study of response to subunit inactivated influenza vaccine. Study observations and caveats: That few new T cells are recruited by each seasonal influenza vaccination was the authors' suggestion.

The CDR3 is made up of 14 amino acids. Germline CDR1 reads SGHTA; CDR2 reads FQGNSA. TCRdb reanalysed the RT-PCR reads using MiXCR and keeps one entry per CDR3 protein. The table lists just under 550,000 distinct CDR3 sequences, around 21% of them singletons. The same data also contributed to another study, on T cells expressing NK-cell markers. From that study: With UMIs, 5'RACE template switching was used to make TCR beta cDNA.

This receptor was obtained from a man aged 45-65 years who received an inactivated influenza vaccine. This chain uses TRBV7-2 with TRBJ1-4; TRBD1 might be the D (6 bases). Sequencing was performed on CD4+ T cells sorted from PBMCs, taken 11 to 12 days after vaccination. CDR3 sequence (DNA): TGTGCCAGCAGCCTAGCGAGGACAGAAGAAAAACTGTTTTTT. This encodes CASSLARTEEKLFF.